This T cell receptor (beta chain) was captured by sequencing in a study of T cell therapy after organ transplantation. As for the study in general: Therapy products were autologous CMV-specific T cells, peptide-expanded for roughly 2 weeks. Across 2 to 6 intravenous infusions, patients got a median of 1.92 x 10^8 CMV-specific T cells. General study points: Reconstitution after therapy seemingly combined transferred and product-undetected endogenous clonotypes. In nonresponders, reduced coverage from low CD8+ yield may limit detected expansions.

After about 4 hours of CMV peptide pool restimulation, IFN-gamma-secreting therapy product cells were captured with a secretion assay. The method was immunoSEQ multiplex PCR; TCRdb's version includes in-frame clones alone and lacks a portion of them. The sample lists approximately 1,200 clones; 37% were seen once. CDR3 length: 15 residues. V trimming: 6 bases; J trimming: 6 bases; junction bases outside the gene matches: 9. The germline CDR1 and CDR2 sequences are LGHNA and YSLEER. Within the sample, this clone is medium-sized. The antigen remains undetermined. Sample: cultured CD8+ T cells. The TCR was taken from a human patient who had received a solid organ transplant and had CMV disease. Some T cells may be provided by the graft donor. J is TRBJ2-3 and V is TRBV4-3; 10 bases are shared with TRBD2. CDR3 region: CASRSTSGDLDTQYF. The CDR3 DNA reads TGCGCCAGCAGAAGCACTAGCGGGGATTTGGATACGCAGTATTTT.